These T cell receptor beta chains were read from a single sample in a study of blood T cells in healthy people across ages. TCRdb analysed the 5' RACE reads with MiXCR anew, one entry per CDR3 protein. Here the sample spans under 1 million distinct CDR3 sequences, about 42% being singletons. The sequencing sample was made of blood. The receptors here all came from a man in his sixties in good health. Both conserved end residues are part of each CDR3.

TRBV3-1,CASSQVPGQETQYF
TRBV20-1,CSAPDSSGNTIYF
TRBV15,CATSRDEGQFTDTQYF
TRBV7-2,CASSLGWQSYGYTF
TRBV20-1,CSATDRLQNSPPYF
TRBV20-1,CSALDSRSLETQYF
TRBV7-2,CASSPFPTGDYGYTF
TRBV3-1,CASSQGRLLRDLVTQETQYF
TRBV12-3/TRBV12-4,CASSTTESGGYTF
TRBV7-9,CASSSPAIRGGSYGYTF
TRBV9,CASSAGHPNTEAFF
TRBV30,CAWTLQGVYGYTF
TRBV7-2,CASSLAGTSGGYSYEQYF
TRBV7-9,CASSYGQGATDTQYF
TRBV7-9,CASSGQEDNSPLHF
TRBV2,CASSEGLAGDTNTDTQYF
TRBV9,CASSATSRGSNTGELFF
TRBV27,CASSPGTGDSYTF
TRBV5-1,CASSPGAGVDEKLFF
TRBV20-1,CSARVGGLSNQPQHF
TRBV5-1,CASSLGSAGLPYEQYF
TRBV6-2/TRBV6-3,CASSRVPRGIEQFF
TRBV6-5,CASSYSGQGIAANEKLFF
TRBV7-9,CASSFFQGGEAFF
TRBV4-3,CASSQEPAQGGAFF
TRBV5-5,CASNLGVSGMNTEAFF
TRBV12-5,CASGLGSSGGTTDTQYF
TRBV3-1,CASSQDQVPTDTQYF
TRBV7-9,CASSLAPSILIGQYF
TRBV20-1,CSARRQGAGYSETQYF
TRBV20-1,CSAPGTVYNYGYTF
TRBV4-2,CASSQDRSGYYGYTF
TRBV6-2/TRBV6-3,CASNPGTDYEKLFF